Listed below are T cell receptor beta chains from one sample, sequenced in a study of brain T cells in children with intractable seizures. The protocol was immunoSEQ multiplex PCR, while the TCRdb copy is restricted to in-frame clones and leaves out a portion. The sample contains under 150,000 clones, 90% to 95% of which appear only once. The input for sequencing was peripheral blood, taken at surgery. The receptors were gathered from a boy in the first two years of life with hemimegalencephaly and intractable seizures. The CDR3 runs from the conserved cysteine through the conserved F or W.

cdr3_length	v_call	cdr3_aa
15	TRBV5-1	CASSFATGPGNTIYF
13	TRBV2	CASSEQGNTEAFF
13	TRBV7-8	CASSLGGYYGYTF
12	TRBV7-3	CASSLGLGELFF
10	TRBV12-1	CASSFVELFF
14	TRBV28	CASSGMQGLETQYF
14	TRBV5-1	CASSETPGAKGYTF
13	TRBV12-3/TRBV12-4	CASSFLAGGEQYF
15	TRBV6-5	CASSYSWQGNSPLHF
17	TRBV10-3	CAISESVLSGRPYEQYF
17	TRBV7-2	CASSLAIQPWSFETQYF
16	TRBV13	CASSFYGKPPYNEQFF
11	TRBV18	CASSPTGELFF
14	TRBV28	CASKWGRANEKLFF
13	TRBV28	CASSVSLNTEAFF
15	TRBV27	CASSFSRLKAYEQYF
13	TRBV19	CASSTIAANEQFF
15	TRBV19	CASSLAADRYNEQFF
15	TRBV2	CASRRTGSYNSPLHF
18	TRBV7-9	CASSFFPQTVYVNYGYTF
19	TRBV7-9	CASSLPRTGPPLRANVLTF
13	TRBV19	CASSRALYNEQFF
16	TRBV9	CASSVDVGGPPDTQYF
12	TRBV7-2	CASSPQPETQYF
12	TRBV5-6	CASSLTSTEAFF
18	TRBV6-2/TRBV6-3	CASSYRRLGSGAQETQYF
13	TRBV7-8	CASSTRTAYEQYF
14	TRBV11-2	CASSTTSRVETQYF
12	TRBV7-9	CASSSGLHGQYF
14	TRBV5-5	CASIGTVSYNEQFF
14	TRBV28	CASSPLIPNYGYTF
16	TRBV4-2	CASSRTTSGSFYEQYF
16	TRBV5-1	CASSLMGAEGNQPQHF
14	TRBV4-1	CASSQLAGAYEQYF
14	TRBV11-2	CASSFGGIEWGYTF
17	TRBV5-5	CASTRRKRDPLTYEQYF
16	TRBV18	CASSRNTQGTQETQYF
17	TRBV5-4	CASSLRDRGQRVNVLTF
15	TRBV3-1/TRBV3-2	CASSPGQGNYHGYTF
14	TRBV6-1	CASSETADNQPQHF
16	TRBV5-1	CASSFYPSGLNEKLFF
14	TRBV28	CASSQQGAGETQYF
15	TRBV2	CASRETSFVYNEQFF
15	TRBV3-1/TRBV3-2	CASTNSRSPLSEQFF
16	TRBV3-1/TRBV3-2	CASSVQTSGRSHEQYF
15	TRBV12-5	CASSGLGQGVDEQYF
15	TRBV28	CASITITSGTDTQYF